The 16 T cell receptor beta chains in this list originate from one sample, sequenced in a study of blood T cell repertoires in COVID-19 (dated by TCRdb to the early 2020s). The receptor library was made with the immunoSEQ multiplex PCR assay. This immuneACCESS table, as held by TCRdb, lists in-frame sequences with V and J called but not all clones. Of the missing ones, under half trace to an unresolved V gene in checked studies; the others have no known cause. This sample holds about 45,000 clones; around nine tenths were observed only once. The ten top clones hold around 17% of the sample. Sequences were obtained from peripheral blood. The receptors here all came from an older man with active COVID-19.

This clone was recorded once. This chain's CDR3 is CASRTGQETQYF. CDR3 nucleotide sequence: TGTGCCAGCCGAACGGGGCAAGAGACCCAGTACTTC. The V and J genes are TRBV6-6 and TRBJ2-5, with D tentatively TRBD2 (5 bases). Germline CDR1 and CDR2: MNHNY and SVGAGI (reference sequence). The CDR3 totals 12 residues. V was shortened by 8 bases and J by 2 bases, with 9 bases between the two germline ends.

The rearrangement joins TRBV7-8 to TRBJ1-1, with D possibly TRBD1 on 6 matching bases. V was shortened by 1 base and J by 4 bases, with 10 bases between the two germline ends. The CDR3 spans 14 residues. Germline V gene data show CDR1 as SGHVS and CDR2 as FQNEAQ. As DNA, the CDR3 is TGTGCCAGCAGCTTAGATCCCAGGGGCACTGAAGCTTTCTTT. The encoded protein is CASSLDPRGTEAFF. Based on the CDR3 plus reference TRBV7-8 and TRBJ1-1, the full variable domain is GAGVSQSPRYKVAKRGQDVALRCDPISGHVSLFWYQQALGQGPEFLTYFQNEAQLDKSGLPSDRFFAERPEGSVSTLKIQRTQQEDSAVYLCASSLDPRGTEAFFGQGTRLTVV.

This chain joins TRBV4-1 and TRBJ1-2; 7 positions match TRBD1. This CDR3 contains 16 residues. Germline V gene lookup returns CDR1 MGHRA and CDR2 YSYEKL. The trim removed 1 base at V and 0 bases at J, leaving 5 bases unmatched. The CDR3 nucleotides read TGCGCCAGCAGCCAAGTAACCGGGACAGCTAACTATGGCTACACCTTC. It specifies CASSQVTGTANYGYTF.

The J gene is TRBJ2-1, the V gene TRBV11-3; D may be TRBD2 (6 bases). The V gene lost 4 bases and the J gene lost 5 bases, with 9 bases spanning the gap. Per the germline V gene, CDR1 is SGHNT and CDR2 is YENEEA. The CDR3 covers 13 residues. This CDR3 reads CASSSRRDNEQFF. The CDR3 region has the DNA TGTGCCAGCAGCTCCCGGAGGGACAATGAGCAGTTCTTC.

This clone was recorded only once. The chain links TRBV9 to TRBJ2-7; 10 bases are shared with TRBD2. Germline CDR1 and CDR2: SGDLS and YYNGEE. Losses at the gene ends were 3 bases for V and 2 bases for J; bases not matched to a gene: 8. The CDR3 is made up of 16 amino acids. The CDR3, as DNA: TGTGCCAGCAGCGAGGGCGGGCTAGCGGGAGCCTACGAGCAGTACTTC. This translates into CASSEGGLAGAYEQYF.

This sequence joins TRBV6-5 and TRBJ2-1, with 9 bases that match TRBD1. Trimming cost V 7 bases and J 2 bases; bases outside gene matches: 6. The CDR3 is 15 amino acids. Germline V gene lookup returns CDR1 MNHEY and CDR2 SVGAGI. CDR3 coding DNA: TGTGCCAGCACTCCGGGGACAGGGCCCTACAATGAGCAGTTCTTC. It yields the protein CASTPGTGPYNEQFF.

The chain uses TRBV18 and TRBJ2-7, with D perhaps matching TRBD1 (8 bases). The V gene lost 2 bases and the J gene lost 6 bases, with 20 bases spanning the gap. Germline values: CDR1 KGHSH, CDR2 LQKENI. This CDR3 region has 16 residues. The CDR3 bases are TGTGCCAGCTCACCAACTAACAGGGGGGGTTTGGGCGAGCAGTACTTC. Translating gives CASSPTNRGGLGEQYF.

The V call is TRBV7-2, the J call TRBJ2-7; TRBD2 might be the D (6 bases). In germline, CDR1 is SGHTA, CDR2 FQGNSA. The germline V and J ends were trimmed by 1 base and 2 bases, with 12 bases remaining between them. This CDR3 comprises 15 residues. The CDR3 loop reads CASSLDGTLAYEQYF. The CDR3 DNA sequence: TGTGCCAGCAGCTTAGACGGGACTTTAGCCTACGAGCAGTACTTC.

The chain recombines TRBV5-1 with TRBJ2-3, with TRBD1 identical over 9 bases. Losses at the gene ends were 1 base for V and 5 bases for J; bases not matched to a gene: 20. The CDR3 spans 20 residues. CDR1 SGHRS and CDR2 YFSETQ come from the germline V gene. CDR3 bases: TGCGCCAGCAGCTTGTTGCCGCGGGGACAGGGCGTTTTAAAGCGAGATACGCAGTATTTT. Translated, it gives CASSLLPRGQGVLKRDTQYF.

This clone was recorded a few times. The gene calls are TRBV19 and TRBJ1-5; 9 nucleotides match TRBD1. From germline, CDR1 is LNHDA and CDR2 SQIVND (reference sequence). The CDR3 has 15 residues. The V gene end was trimmed by 5 bases and the J gene end by 7 bases; junction bases not matched to a gene: 9. CDR3 bases: TGTGCCAGTAGTTGGATGGGACAGGGTAGCCAGCCCCAGCATTTT. Residues: CASSWMGQGSQPQHF.

The genes are TRBV3-1 (or the pseudogene TRBV3-2) and TRBJ2-3, with 8 bases identical to TRBD1. CDR1 and CDR2 (germline): LGHDT, YNNKEL (reference sequence). This CDR3 region has 16 residues. After removal of 2 bases from V and 3 bases from J, the junction contained 7 bases not matched to a gene. CDR3 bases: TGTGCCAGCAGCCAACCCGCCAGGGGGCTGACAGATACGCAGTATTTT. Residues: CASSQPARGLTDTQYF.

The rearrangement links TRBV7-3 to TRBJ2-1, with TRBD2 matching over 9 bases. The CDR3 consists of 16 residues. The V and J ends lost 5 bases and 7 bases, in that order; junction bases with no gene match: 12. The germline V gene encodes CDR1 SGHTA and CDR2 FQGTGA. CDR3 nucleotide sequence: TGTGCCAGCAGCCCTCGAGGTAGCGGGAGTTCTAATGAGCAGTTCTTC. Translation: CASSPRGSGSSNEQFF.

The gene calls are TRBV7-2 and TRBJ1-5, with D possibly being TRBD1 (5 bases). Germline V gene data show CDR1 as SGHTA and CDR2 as FQGNSA. The V gene lost 5 bases and the J gene lost 2 bases, with 7 bases spanning the gap. The CDR3 contains 13 residues. CDR3 sequence reads: CASSVQGNQPQHF. CDR3 sequence (DNA): TGTGCCAGCAGCGTACAGGGCAATCAGCCCCAGCATTTT. Full variable domain (outside the CDR3, taken from reference TRBV7-2 and TRBJ1-5): GAGVSQSPSNKVTEKGKDVELRCDPISGHTALYWYRQSLGQGLEFLIYFQGNSAPDKSGLPSDRFSAERTGGSVSTLTIQRTQQEDSAVYLCASSVQGNQPQHFGDGTRLSIL.

The chain recombines TRBV5-1 with TRBJ2-3; 7 bases align to TRBD2. This CDR3 region has 16 residues. Losses at the gene ends were 0 bases for V and 2 bases for J; bases not matched to a gene: 6. CDR1 is SGHRS, CDR2 YFSETQ, per germline. The CDR3 is CASSLGASGYTDTQYF. The CDR3 nucleotides are TGCGCCAGCAGCTTGGGTGCTAGCGGATACACAGATACGCAGTATTTT.

This chain uses TRBV11-2 with TRBJ2-1; D is possibly TRBD2 (7 bases). Germline-derived CDR1 and CDR2 are SGHAT and FQNNGV. Trimming removed 6 bases at V and 5 bases at J, with 17 bases between. This CDR3 has 15 amino acids. In DNA form, the CDR3 reads TGTGCCAGCAGTCCCCGGGCGGGGGCACACAATGAGCAGTTCTTC. Its protein is CASSPRAGAHNEQFF.

CDR3 nucleotides: TGTGCCAGCAGTGAACATAAGACTAGCGTAGGTAATGAGCAGTTCTTC. Its translation is CASSEHKTSVGNEQFF. This chain joins TRBV6-1 and TRBJ2-1; 8 positions match TRBD2. Germline assignment: CDR1 MNHNS and CDR2 SASEGT. The CDR3 covers 16 residues. Germline trimming cut 2 bases from V and 7 bases from J; bases unmatched to any gene: 10.